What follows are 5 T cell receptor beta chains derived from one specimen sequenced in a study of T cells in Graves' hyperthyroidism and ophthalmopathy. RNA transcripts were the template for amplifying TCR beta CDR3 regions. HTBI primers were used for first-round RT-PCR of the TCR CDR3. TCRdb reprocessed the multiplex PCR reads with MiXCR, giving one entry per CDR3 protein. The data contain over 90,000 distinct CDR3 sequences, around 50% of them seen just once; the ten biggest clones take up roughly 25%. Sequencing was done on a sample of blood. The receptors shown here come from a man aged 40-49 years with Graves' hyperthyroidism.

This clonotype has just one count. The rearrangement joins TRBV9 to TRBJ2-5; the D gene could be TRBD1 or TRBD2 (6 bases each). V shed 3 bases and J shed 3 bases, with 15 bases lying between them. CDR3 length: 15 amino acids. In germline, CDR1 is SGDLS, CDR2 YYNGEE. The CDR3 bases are TGTGCCAGCAGCGAGGGGGTGGGGGGCAAAGAGACCCAGTACTTC. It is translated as CASSEGVGGKETQYF.

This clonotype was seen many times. The CDR3 region has the DNA TGTGCCAGCAGCTTGGAGTACTATGGCTACACCTTC. Its protein is CASSLEYYGYTF. The rearrangement links TRBV5-6 to TRBJ1-2; D is ambiguous. CDR3 size: 12 residues. Germline CDR1 and CDR2: SGHDT and YYEEEE. Deletions cut 0 bases from V and 3 bases from J, with 3 bases between.

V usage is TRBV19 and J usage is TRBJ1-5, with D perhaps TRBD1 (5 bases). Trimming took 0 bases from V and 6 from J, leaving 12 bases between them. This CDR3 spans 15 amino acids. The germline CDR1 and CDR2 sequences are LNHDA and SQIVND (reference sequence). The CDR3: CASSIDLGVGQPQHF. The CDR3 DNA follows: TGTGCCAGTAGTATAGACCTAGGGGTCGGTCAGCCCCAGCATTTT.

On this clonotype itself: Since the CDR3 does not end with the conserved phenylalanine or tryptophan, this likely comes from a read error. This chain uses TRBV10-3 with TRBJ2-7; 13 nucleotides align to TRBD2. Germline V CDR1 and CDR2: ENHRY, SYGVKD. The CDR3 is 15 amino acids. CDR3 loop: CATSEGTSGACEQYL. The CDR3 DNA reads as TGTGCCACCAGTGAGGGGACTAGCGGGGCCTGCGAGCAGTACCTC.

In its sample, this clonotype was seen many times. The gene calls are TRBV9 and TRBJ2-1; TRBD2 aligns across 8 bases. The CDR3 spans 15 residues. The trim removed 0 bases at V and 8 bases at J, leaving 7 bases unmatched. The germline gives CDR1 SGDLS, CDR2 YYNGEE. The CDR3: CASSVVGGAVDEQFF. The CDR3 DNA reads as TGTGCCAGCAGCGTAGTCGGGGGGGCCGTTGATGAGCAGTTCTTC.